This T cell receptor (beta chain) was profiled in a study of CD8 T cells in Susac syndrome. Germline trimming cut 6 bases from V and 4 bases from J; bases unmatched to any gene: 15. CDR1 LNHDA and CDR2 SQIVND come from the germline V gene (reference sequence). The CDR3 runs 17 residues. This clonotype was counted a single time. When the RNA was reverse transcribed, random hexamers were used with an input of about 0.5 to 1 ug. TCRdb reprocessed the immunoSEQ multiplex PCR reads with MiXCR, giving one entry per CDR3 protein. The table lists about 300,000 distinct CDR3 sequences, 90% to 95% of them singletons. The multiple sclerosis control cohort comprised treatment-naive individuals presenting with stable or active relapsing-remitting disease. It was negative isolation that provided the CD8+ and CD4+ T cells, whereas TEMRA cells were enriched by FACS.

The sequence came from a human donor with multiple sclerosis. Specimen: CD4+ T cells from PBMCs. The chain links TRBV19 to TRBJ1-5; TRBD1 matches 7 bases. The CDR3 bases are TGTGCCAGTAGACATTACCCCGGCAGGGGGGAGAATCAGCCCCAGCATTTT. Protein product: CASRHYPGRGENQPQHF.